A selection of T cell receptor beta chains follows, all from one sample in a study of blood T cell repertoires in COVID-19. Some clones are missing from TCRdb's copy, which holds only in-frame ones; the method was immunoSEQ multiplex PCR. The table lists about 73,000 clones, 75% to 90% of them singletons. The material sequenced was peripheral blood. Every receptor here comes from a man older than 75 with acute or convalescent COVID-19. Both conserved end residues are part of each CDR3. A D gene is named only where the DNA matches it firmly. Rows may omit the clone size; those that give it use once, few, many or a size class.

size	length	J	V	D	DNA	CDR3
.	15	TRBJ2-2	TRBV11-2	.	TGTGCCAGCAGCTTACGACGGGGTTCCGCCGGGGAGCTGTTTTTT	CASSLRRGSAGELFF
.	17	TRBJ2-3	TRBV28	.	TGTGCTAGCAGTTTCGTTATACTCGTCTCGCCGACAGATACGCAGTATTTT	CASSFVILVSPTDTQYF
few	13	TRBJ1-2	TRBV3-1/TRBV3-2	.	TGTGCCAGCAGCCAAGTTTCGGACTATGGCTACACCTTC	CASSQVSDYGYTF
.	15	TRBJ1-3	TRBV30	TRBD1	TGTGCCTGTACGGGACAGACCAGCTCTGGAAACACCATATATTTT	CACTGQTSSGNTIYF
.	17	TRBJ2-6	TRBV6-6	.	TGTGCCAGCAGTCCCCTGTTGAGTTCCTCGGGGGCCAACGTCCTGACTTTC	CASSPLLSSSGANVLTF
.	15	TRBJ1-5	TRBV27	TRBD1	TGTGCCAGCTCCAACCCGGGACAGGGTGATCAGCCCCAGCATTTT	CASSNPGQGDQPQHF
.	17	TRBJ2-1	TRBV7-2	TRBD2	TGTGCCAGCAGCTTAGATTGGCTAGCGGGAGTAAGGGGTGAGCAGTTCTTC	CASSLDWLAGVRGEQFF
.	16	TRBJ2-5	TRBV19	.	TGTGCCAGTAGTATAGGGTACCTAGGCGGTGGAGAGACCCAGTACTTC	CASSIGYLGGGETQYF
.	11	TRBJ2-7	TRBV30	.	TGTGCCTGGAGTAGGAGGGATGAGCAGTACTTC	CAWSRRDEQYF
.	14	TRBJ2-1	TRBV9	.	TGTGCCAGCAGCGTAGGGCAGGCGACCAATGAGCAGTTCTTC	CASSVGQATNEQFF
.	18	TRBJ1-3	TRBV19	TRBD1	TGTGCCAGTAGCAATCCGGGACAGGGGATTTCTGGTGGAAACACCATATATTTT	CASSNPGQGISGGNTIYF
.	14	TRBJ1-1	TRBV3-1/TRBV3-2	.	TGTGCCAGCAGCCAAGGCCAAATGATGTCGGGAGCTTTCTTT	CASSQGQMMSGAFF
.	13	TRBJ1-2	TRBV3-1/TRBV3-2	TRBD1	TGTGCCAGCAGTCTTGACAGGGGTAGTGGCTACACCTTC	CASSLDRGSGYTF
.	15	TRBJ2-5	TRBV7-2	.	TGTGCCAGCAGCGGCTCTCCCCCGCTTCAAGAGACCCAGTACTTC	CASSGSPPLQETQYF
.	14	TRBJ2-2	TRBV6-5	.	TGTGCCAGCACCAGGGACTTGAACACCGGGGAGCTGTTTTTT	CASTRDLNTGELFF
few	13	TRBJ2-3	TRBV25-1	.	TGTGCCAGCAGTGAAATAGCTCCACATACGCAGTATTTT	CASSEIAPHTQYF
.	19	TRBJ2-1	TRBV3-1/TRBV3-2	TRBD2	TGTGCCAGCAGCCAAGATGCCAGCGGGGGCCGTAGCTCCTACAATGAGCAGTTCTTC	CASSQDASGGRSSYNEQFF
.	14	TRBJ1-4	TRBV19	TRBD1	TGTGCCAGTAGTCCGGGCAGGGGGAGTGAAAAACTGTTTTTT	CASSPGRGSEKLFF
.	15	TRBJ2-3	TRBV12-5	.	TGTGCTAGTGGTTTGGGACTAGAGCACACAGATACGCAGTATTTT	CASGLGLEHTDTQYF
.	12	TRBJ2-7	TRBV5-1	.	TGCGCCAGCAGCTTTAAAGGACAGGAGCAGTACTTC	CASSFKGQEQYF
.	15	TRBJ1-3	TRBV3-1/TRBV3-2	TRBD1	TGTGCCAGCAGGGAAACAGGGGAGGCTGGAAACACCATATATTTT	CASRETGEAGNTIYF
.	13	TRBJ2-7	TRBV14	.	TGTGCCAGCAGCCAGATACAGACCTACGAGCAGTACTTC	CASSQIQTYEQYF
.	14	TRBJ2-3	TRBV6-5	TRBD1	TGTGCCAGCAGTTTGGACAGGGCGACAGATACGCAGTATTTT	CASSLDRATDTQYF
.	13	TRBJ2-1	TRBV3-1/TRBV3-2	.	TGTGCCAGCAGCCTCCTCAGGGGCGGCGAGCAGTTCTTC	CASSLLRGGEQFF